The rows below give T cell receptor beta chains drawn from one sample of a study of T cell repertoires in cytomegalovirus infection. One entry per CDR3 protein results from TCRdb running MiXCR on the reads. The data show approximately 730,000 distinct CDR3 sequences, approximately 32% seen once. These receptors have no identified antigens. The specimen was cultured CD8+ T cells from PBMCs, collected from culture after CMV antigen stimulation. The receptors derive from a human donor in good health (CMV status not recorded). Some clones in this sample may be carry-over from other donors' samples. Both conserved end residues are part of each CDR3. D genes are given only for firm matches. Part of the rows lack a size; the others show once, few, many or a class for expanded clones.

D: TRBD2; J: TRBJ2-1; size: .; V: TRBV20-1; DNA: TGCAGTGCTAGGTGGACTAGCGGGGGGGAATACAATGAGCAGTTCTTC; CDR3: CSARWTSGGEYNEQFF
D: TRBD1; J: TRBJ1-2; size: .; V: TRBV25-1; DNA: TGTGCCAGCAGTGAAAAGGACAGGGTGTTCTATGGCTACACCTTC; CDR3: CASSEKDRVFYGYTF
D: .; J: TRBJ2-3; size: many; V: TRBV7-6; DNA: TGTGCCAGCAGCCCACGGGGACGGGAAACAGATACGCAGTATTTT; CDR3: CASSPRGRETDTQYF
D: TRBD2; J: TRBJ2-7; size: .; V: TRBV6-2/TRBV6-3; DNA: TGTGCCAGCAGTTACGGTTCTAGCGGGGGTTCGTGGTCCTACGAGCAGTACTTC; CDR3: CASSYGSSGGSWSYEQYF
D: .; J: TRBJ2-3; size: many; V: TRBV20-1; DNA: TGCAGTGCCAGACTAGAGTTAGCGCAGTATTTT; CDR3: CSARLELAQYF
D: TRBD1; J: TRBJ2-2; size: .; V: TRBV6-2/TRBV6-3; DNA: TGTGCCAGCAGTTACAATGCTCGACAGGGGGTGACCGGGGAGCTGTTTTTT; CDR3: CASSYNARQGVTGELFF
D: .; J: TRBJ1-3; size: many; V: TRBV12-3/TRBV12-4; DNA: TGTGCCAGCAGTTTAGACATCACCATATATTTT; CDR3: CASSLDITIYF
D: .; J: TRBJ2-7; size: many; V: TRBV7-2; DNA: TGTGCCAGCAGCCAAGCCCCAGGGACATCCTACGAGCAGTACTTC; CDR3: CASSQAPGTSYEQYF
D: .; J: TRBJ1-2; size: .; V: TRBV7-9; DNA: TGTGCCAGCAGCTTAATCCTCGGAGCGGATGGCTACACCTTC; CDR3: CASSLILGADGYTF
D: .; J: TRBJ2-7; size: .; V: TRBV14; DNA: TGTGCCAGCAGCCAAGAGGTTTACTACGAGCAGTACTTC; CDR3: CASSQEVYYEQYF
D: TRBD1; J: TRBJ1-6; size: .; V: TRBV25-1; DNA: TGTGCCAGCAGTTCCCAGACAGGGTGGAATTCACCCCTCCACTTT; CDR3: CASSSQTGWNSPLHF
D: TRBD1; J: TRBJ2-1; size: few; V: TRBV28; DNA: TGTGCCAGCCTGGGACAGGACAGGGGGCGCAATGAGCAGTTCTTC; CDR3: CASLGQDRGRNEQFF
D: .; J: TRBJ1-1; size: .; V: TRBV7-9; DNA: TGTGCCAGCAGCTTAAGGAGGGGCCGGTTGAACACTGAAGCTTTCTTT; CDR3: CASSLRRGRLNTEAFF
D: .; J: TRBJ2-5; size: few; V: TRBV5-1; DNA: TGCGCCAGCAGCTACCAGGGACTTACCTCACACGAGACCCAGTACTTC; CDR3: CASSYQGLTSHETQYF
D: TRBD2; J: TRBJ2-4; size: .; V: TRBV12-3/TRBV12-4; DNA: TGTGCCAGCAGTTTAGATCTAAGCGGGGGCTCGGACATTCAGTACTTC; CDR3: CASSLDLSGGSDIQYF
D: .; J: TRBJ2-5; size: .; V: TRBV11-2; DNA: TGTGCCAGCAGCTTACTTCCCCGGGAGACCCAGTACTTC; CDR3: CASSLLPRETQYF
D: .; J: TRBJ1-1; size: .; V: TRBV7-9; DNA: TGTGCCAGCAGCTCCCCAAGGGTAGCGGAGAACACTGAAGCTTTCTTT; CDR3: CASSSPRVAENTEAFF
D: .; J: TRBJ2-6; size: many; V: TRBV7-6; DNA: TGTGCCAGCAGCTTAAAAGGTTCTGGGGCCAACGTCCTGACTTTC; CDR3: CASSLKGSGANVLTF